The entry that follows covers one T cell receptor (beta chain) sequence. These data belong to a study of neurological immune-mediated disorders. In germline, CDR1 is ENHRY, CDR2 SYGVKD. Trimming cost V 2 bases and J 5 bases; bases outside gene matches: 11. CDR3 length: 16 residues. The sorted libraries were made from more than 900,000 CD4+ or CD8+ T cells. TCRdb re-derived calls from the 5' RACE reads in MiXCR, one entry per CDR3 protein. The sample holds about 40,000 distinct CDR3 sequences, around 13% seen once. This receptor was obtained from a woman aged 55-69 years with HTLV-1-associated myelopathy (HAM/TSP). The gene calls are TRBV10-3 and TRBJ1-1; 7 nucleotides agree with TRBD1. Material for sequencing was CD4+ T cells from blood. Here the CDR3 reads CAISEQYLGGATEAFF. The CDR3 coding sequence is TGTGCCATCAGTGAGCAATATTTAGGGGGCGCGACTGAAGCTTTCTTT.